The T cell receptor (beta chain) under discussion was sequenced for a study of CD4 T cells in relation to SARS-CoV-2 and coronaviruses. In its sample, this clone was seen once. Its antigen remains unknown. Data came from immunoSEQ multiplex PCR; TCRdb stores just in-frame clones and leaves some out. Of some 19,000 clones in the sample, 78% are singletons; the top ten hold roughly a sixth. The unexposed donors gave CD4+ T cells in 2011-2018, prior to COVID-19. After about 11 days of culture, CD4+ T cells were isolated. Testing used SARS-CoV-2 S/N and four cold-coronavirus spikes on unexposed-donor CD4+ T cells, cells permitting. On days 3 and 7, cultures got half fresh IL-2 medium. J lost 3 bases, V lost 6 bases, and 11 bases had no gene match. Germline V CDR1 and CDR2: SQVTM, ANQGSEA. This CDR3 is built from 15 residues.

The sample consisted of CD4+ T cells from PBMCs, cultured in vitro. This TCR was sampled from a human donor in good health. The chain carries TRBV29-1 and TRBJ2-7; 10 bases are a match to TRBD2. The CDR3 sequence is CSVKNGTSVYYEQYF. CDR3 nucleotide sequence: TGCAGCGTCAAGAACGGGACTAGCGTCTACTACGAGCAGTACTTC.